These T cell receptor beta chains were read from a single sample in a study of neurological immune-mediated disorders. MiXCR, applied by TCRdb to the 5' RACE reads, yields one record per CDR3 protein. Here the sample spans 120,000 or so distinct CDR3 sequences, roughly 3.4% being singletons. The sample was PBMCs. The origin of the receptors is a woman in her twenties or thirties with multiple sclerosis. The CDR3 runs from the conserved cysteine through the conserved F or W. Each record gives: J gene, V gene, clone size, CDR3 length, D gene, CDR3 protein, CDR3 DNA. A D gene is named only where the DNA matches it firmly. Expanded clones get a size class; other rows say once, few or many, or leave the size out.

j_gene: TRBJ2-1
v_gene: TRBV30
abundance: many
len: 11
d_gene: .
CDR3aa: CAFDETSEQFF
CDR3nt: TGTGCCTTTGATGAGACTTCTGAGCAGTTCTTC

j_gene: TRBJ1-2
v_gene: TRBV7-2
abundance: .
len: 15
d_gene: .
CDR3aa: CASSRDRVTNYGYTF
CDR3nt: TGTGCCAGCAGCCGAGACAGAGTCACTAACTATGGCTACACCTTC

j_gene: TRBJ2-7
v_gene: TRBV20-1
abundance: many
len: 16
d_gene: .
CDR3aa: CSARDTEGSLSYEQYF
CDR3nt: TGCAGTGCTAGAGATACCGAGGGATCTCTCTCCTACGAGCAGTACTTC

j_gene: TRBJ1-2
v_gene: TRBV7-2
abundance: many
len: 12
d_gene: .
CDR3aa: CASSHSIEGYTF
CDR3nt: TGTGCCAGCAGCCATTCTATAGAGGGCTACACCTTC

j_gene: TRBJ1-5
v_gene: TRBV20-1
abundance: many
len: 13
d_gene: .
CDR3aa: CSARRALNQPQHF
CDR3nt: TGCAGTGCGCGTCGGGCCTTGAATCAGCCCCAGCATTTT

j_gene: TRBJ2-1
v_gene: TRBV28
abundance: many
len: 15
d_gene: TRBD1
CDR3aa: CASTPPGQGLGEQFF
CDR3nt: TGTGCCAGCACCCCTCCGGGACAGGGCTTAGGTGAGCAGTTCTTC

j_gene: TRBJ2-7
v_gene: TRBV4-3
abundance: few
len: 15
d_gene: .
CDR3aa: CASSQEVQSSYEQYF
CDR3nt: TGCGCCAGCAGCCAAGAAGTGCAGAGCTCCTACGAGCAGTACTTC

j_gene: TRBJ2-7
v_gene: TRBV7-2
abundance: many
len: 16
d_gene: .
CDR3aa: CASSFHRDTAAYEQYF
CDR3nt: TGTGCCAGCAGCTTCCACCGGGACACGGCTGCCTACGAGCAGTACTTC

j_gene: TRBJ1-1
v_gene: TRBV7-2
abundance: many
len: 14
d_gene: TRBD1
CDR3aa: CASSGDRANTEAFF
CDR3nt: TGTGCCAGCAGCGGGGACAGGGCTAACACTGAAGCTTTCTTT

j_gene: TRBJ2-3
v_gene: TRBV20-1
abundance: many
len: 15
d_gene: TRBD2
CDR3aa: CSARGASGNTDTQYF
CDR3nt: TGCAGTGCTAGAGGGGCTAGCGGGAACACAGATACGCAGTATTTT

j_gene: TRBJ1-1
v_gene: TRBV19
abundance: many
len: 15
d_gene: .
CDR3aa: CASRVGQTFITEAFF
CDR3nt: TGTGCCAGTAGGGTAGGACAGACCTTTATCACTGAAGCTTTCTTT

j_gene: TRBJ1-1
v_gene: TRBV5-6
abundance: many
len: 17
d_gene: .
CDR3aa: CASSLWLSRDWNTEAFF
CDR3nt: TGTGCCAGCAGCCTATGGTTGAGCAGGGACTGGAACACTGAAGCTTTCTTT

j_gene: TRBJ2-7
v_gene: TRBV9
abundance: many
len: 16
d_gene: TRBD2
CDR3aa: CASSVSGGASMYEQYF
CDR3nt: TGTGCCAGCAGCGTTAGCGGGGGGGCCAGTATGTACGAGCAGTACTTC

j_gene: TRBJ2-1
v_gene: TRBV5-6
abundance: many
len: 15
d_gene: TRBD2
CDR3aa: CASSLAALAGGEQFF
CDR3nt: TGTGCCAGCAGCTTGGCAGCCCTAGCGGGTGGTGAGCAGTTCTTC